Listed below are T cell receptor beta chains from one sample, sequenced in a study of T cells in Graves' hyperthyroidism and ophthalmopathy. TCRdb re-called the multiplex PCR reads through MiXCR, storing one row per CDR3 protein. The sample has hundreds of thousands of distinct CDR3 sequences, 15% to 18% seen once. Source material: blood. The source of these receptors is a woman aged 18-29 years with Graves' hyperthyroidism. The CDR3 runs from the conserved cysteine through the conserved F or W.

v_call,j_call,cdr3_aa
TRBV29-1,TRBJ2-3,CSVEKGADTQYF
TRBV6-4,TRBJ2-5,CASSDKESEHQETQYF
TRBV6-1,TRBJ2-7,CASSLSGSSYEQYF
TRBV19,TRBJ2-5,CASSIEPADQGETQYF
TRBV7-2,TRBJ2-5,CASSTYGGQETQYF
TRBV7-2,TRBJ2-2,CASRPILGELFF
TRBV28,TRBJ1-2,CASSLGDRGYGYTF
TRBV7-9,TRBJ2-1,CASTETSSGRNEQFF
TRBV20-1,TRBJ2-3,CSARVTAGGLTDTQYF
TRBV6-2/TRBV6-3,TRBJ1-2,CASSLPRGVYGYTF